Listed below are T cell receptor beta chains from one sample, sequenced in a study of blood T cell repertoires in COVID-19. TCRdb keeps only in-frame clones here, not all; method: immunoSEQ multiplex PCR. The table has 200,000 to 250,000 clones, approximately 81% seen once; the top ten hold 2.9%. The sequencing sample was made of peripheral blood. The receptor source for this set is a man aged 45-65 years who had recovered from COVID-19. Both conserved end residues are part of each CDR3. The order of the fields is clone size, J gene, V gene, CDR3 length, D gene, CDR3 DNA, CDR3 protein. D genes are given only for firm matches. Clone size is not always given. Where it is, it says once, few, many or a class for expanded clones.

NA,TRBJ2-5,TRBV7-2,15,NA,TGTGCCAGCAGCTTACGCGGGACCGTGGGGGAGACCCAGTACTTC,CASSLRGTVGETQYF
NA,TRBJ1-5,TRBV27,14,NA,TGTGCCAGCAGTTTACGGACAGTTAATCAGCCCCAGCATTTT,CASSLRTVNQPQHF
NA,TRBJ1-3,TRBV19,14,TRBD1,TGTGCCAGTACCCAGGGGGCAAGAGGAAACACCATATATTTT,CASTQGARGNTIYF
NA,TRBJ2-7,TRBV7-8,16,TRBD2,TGTGCCAGCAGCTTGATGGGACTAGCGGGAATCTACGAGCAGTACTTC,CASSLMGLAGIYEQYF
NA,TRBJ1-5,TRBV6-2/TRBV6-3,14,TRBD1,TGTGCCAGCAGTTCGACAGGGACCAATCAGCCCCAGCATTTT,CASSSTGTNQPQHF
NA,TRBJ2-5,TRBV6-5,13,NA,TGTGCCAGCAGTTACAAGGCGGGGCAGGCCCAGTACTTC,CASSYKAGQAQYF
few,TRBJ1-4,TRBV14,13,TRBD1,TGTGCCAGCAGCCAGCAAACAGGGGGAAAACTGTTTTTT,CASSQQTGGKLFF
NA,TRBJ2-7,TRBV19,15,TRBD1,TGTGCCAGTAGTACCCTCGGGACAGCTGCCTACGAGCAGTACTTC,CASSTLGTAAYEQYF
few,TRBJ1-2,TRBV18,14,TRBD1,TGTGCCAGCTCACCCGCCAGGGGGACCTATGGCTACACCTTC,CASSPARGTYGYTF
once,TRBJ1-2,TRBV10-1,13,TRBD1,TGCGCCAGCAGCCCGGGACAGGGTGGAGGCTACACCTTC,CASSPGQGGGYTF
NA,TRBJ2-2,TRBV5-1,14,NA,TGCGCCAGCAGCTTGGATTCTAACACCGGGGAGCTGTTTTTT,CASSLDSNTGELFF
NA,TRBJ2-7,TRBV2,14,TRBD2,TGTGCCAGCAGTAAGGGACTAGCGGCCCAGGGGCAGTACTTC,CASSKGLAAQGQYF
NA,TRBJ2-1,TRBV7-2,15,TRBD2,TGTGCCAGCAGCCCCTGGCTAGCGGAGAAGAATGAGCAGTTCTTC,CASSPWLAEKNEQFF
NA,TRBJ1-2,TRBV29-1,16,NA,TGCAGCGTTGAAGATCAGAGCGGCACGTGGGGCTATGGCTACACCTTC,CSVEDQSGTWGYGYTF
NA,TRBJ2-1,TRBV27,17,NA,TGTGCCAGCAGTTTAGATAGAGGGAGGCCGAGCTACAATGAGCAGTTCTTC,CASSLDRGRPSYNEQFF
NA,TRBJ2-3,TRBV25-1,16,TRBD2,TGTGCCAGCAGTGCAGGACTAGCGGGAGGAACAGATACGCAGTATTTT,CASSAGLAGGTDTQYF
NA,TRBJ2-5,TRBV11-2,14,TRBD1,TGTGCCAGCAGCTTGAACAGGGGCCAAGAGACCCAGTACTTC,CASSLNRGQETQYF
NA,TRBJ1-2,TRBV28,14,TRBD1,TGTGCCAGCAGCCGGACAGGGAGTGGCTATGGCTACACCTTC,CASSRTGSGYGYTF
NA,TRBJ1-4,TRBV6-1,15,NA,TGTGCCAGCAGTGAAGCTAGAGGTTCTAATGAAAAACTGTTTTTT,CASSEARGSNEKLFF
NA,TRBJ2-7,TRBV6-5,14,TRBD2,TGTGCCAGCAAATCAAGCGGGAGAAACTACGAGCAGTACTTC,CASKSSGRNYEQYF
NA,TRBJ2-1,TRBV6-5,12,TRBD2,TGTGCCAGCAGAGGGACTAGCGGGACTCAGTTCTTC,CASRGTSGTQFF
NA,TRBJ2-2,TRBV19,13,TRBD1,TGTGCCAGTAGTATACCAGGGGGCGGGGAGCTGTTTTTT,CASSIPGGGELFF
few,TRBJ2-7,TRBV28,14,TRBD2,TGTGCCAGCAGCTTACTAGCGGGAGATTACGAGCAGTACTTC,CASSLLAGDYEQYF
NA,TRBJ2-1,TRBV19,19,TRBD2,TGTGCCACCTTTCCTGGGGACAGGGGAGGACTAGCGGGAGATACTGAGCAGTTCTTC,CATFPGDRGGLAGDTEQFF
NA,TRBJ1-3,TRBV3-1/TRBV3-2,11,NA,TGTGCCAGCAGCCTCCAAAACACCATATATTTT,CASSLQNTIYF
NA,TRBJ1-1,TRBV7-8,14,NA,TGTGCCAGCAGCTTAGACCGGGGGAGGGCTGAAGCTTTCTTT,CASSLDRGRAEAFF
once,TRBJ1-2,TRBV3-1/TRBV3-2,12,NA,TGTGCCAGCAGCTACGCAGGGTATGGCTACACCTTC,CASSYAGYGYTF
NA,TRBJ2-6,TRBV2,16,TRBD1,TGTGCCAGCGACCGGACAGGGGTCGGTGGGGCCAACGTCCTGACTTTC,CASDRTGVGGANVLTF
NA,TRBJ2-7,TRBV5-1,13,NA,TGCGCCAGCAGCTTCAGCGGACCGGGGGAGCAGTACTTC,CASSFSGPGEQYF
NA,TRBJ1-5,TRBV28,15,NA,TGTGCCAGCAGTTTACAAGCTTATAGCAATCAGCCCCAGCATTTT,CASSLQAYSNQPQHF
NA,TRBJ2-7,TRBV30,14,TRBD1,TGTGCCTGGAGTGTCGGGACAGGGAGTTACGAGCAGTACTTC,CAWSVGTGSYEQYF
few,TRBJ1-5,TRBV2,17,NA,TGTGCCAGCACTGAATCCCCCGGTGTATATAGCAATCAGCCCCAGCATTTT,CASTESPGVYSNQPQHF
NA,TRBJ2-7,TRBV11-2,15,TRBD1,TGTGCCAGCAGCCCCTCAGGACAGGGGCGGTACGAGCAGTACTTC,CASSPSGQGRYEQYF
NA,TRBJ2-1,TRBV3-1/TRBV3-2,20,TRBD2,TGTGCCAGCAGCCTGTCCCATTTTTACGGGGGGACTAGCGGATCAATTGAGCAGTTCTTC,CASSLSHFYGGTSGSIEQFF
NA,TRBJ2-7,TRBV6-5,14,NA,TGTGCCACCCAGGGGACCAAAGCGCCCTACGAGCAGTACTTC,CATQGTKAPYEQYF
NA,TRBJ1-1,TRBV3-1/TRBV3-2,11,NA,TGTGCCAGCCGGGGGGCGAATGAAGCTTTCTTT,CASRGANEAFF
NA,TRBJ1-5,TRBV19,15,NA,TGTGCCAGTAGAGAAAGGAGAAATAGCAATCAGCCCCAGCATTTT,CASRERRNSNQPQHF